The 24 T cell receptor beta chains listed next were all sequenced from one sample in a study of blood T cell repertoires in COVID-19. TCRdb's copy holds only in-frame clones and misses some; the assay was immunoSEQ multiplex PCR. In the table there are approximately 130,000 clones, around 81% of which are singletons. What was sequenced was peripheral blood. The receptors originated from a woman aged 55-70 years with active or convalescent COVID-19.

This clone has just a few counts. The chain employs TRBV7-9 and TRBJ1-6; D remains unclear. The V end was cut by 5 bases, the J end by 3 bases, with 11 bases between. Per the germline V gene, CDR1 is SEHNR and CDR2 is FQNEAQ (reference sequence). The CDR3 has 15 residues. The CDR3 spells CASSPSSVYNSPLHF. CDR3 sequence (DNA): TGTGCCAGCAGCCCAAGCAGCGTCTATAATTCACCCCTCCACTTT.

CDR3 coding DNA: TGTGCCAGCAGCGGCGGACTAGTTTCCTCCTACGAGCAGTACTTC. Translated, it gives CASSGGLVSSYEQYF. The chain employs TRBV7-9 and TRBJ2-7; 7 nucleotides match TRBD2. V gave up 5 bases and J gave up 0 bases; unmatched junction bases: 7. Germline V gene sequence: CDR1 SEHNR, CDR2 FQNEAQ (reference sequence). The CDR3 extends over 15 amino acids.

The CDR3, as DNA: TGTGCCAGAATCAGGTCCAAAAACATTCAGTACTTC. Translating it yields CARIRSKNIQYF. The chain has TRBV27 and TRBJ2-4; no clear D. V lost 9 bases, J lost 2 bases, and 8 bases lay in between. The germline CDR1 and CDR2 sequences are MNHEY and SMNVEV (reference sequence). The CDR3 covers 12 residues.

The rearrangement links TRBV28 to TRBJ2-1, with 8 bases fitting TRBD1. Germline V CDR1 and CDR2: MDHEN, SYDVKM. V shed 7 bases and J 8 bases; nucleotides not matched to a gene: 13. The CDR3 length is 15 residues. The CDR3 sequence: CASNRDRSFIYEQFF. The CDR3 bases are TGTGCCAGCAATAGGGACAGGTCGTTTATCTATGAGCAGTTCTTC.

The chain links TRBV28 to TRBJ1-3, with D unresolved. CDR1 and CDR2 (germline): MDHEN, SYDVKM. The ends were cut back, 3 bases at V and 4 bases at J, with 16 bases in the middle. The CDR3 has 16 residues. Here the CDR3 reads CASSLRAVGGGNTIYF. The CDR3 bases are TGTGCCAGCAGTTTGAGGGCTGTGGGAGGGGGAAACACCATATATTTT.

The chain carries TRBV27 and TRBJ2-1; weak D call: TRBD2 (6 bases). The length of the CDR3 is 16 residues. CDR1 and CDR2 (germline): MNHEY, SMNVEV (reference sequence). Trimming left V 8 bases short and J 5 bases short, with 22 bases between. This chain's CDR3 is CASGPMVADYDNEQFF. The CDR3 nucleotides read TGTGCCAGCGGCCCCATGGTTGCGGACTATGACAATGAGCAGTTCTTC.

The chain uses TRBV4-1 and TRBJ2-2; D is unclear. The CDR3 runs 15 residues. V was shortened by 6 bases and J by 6 bases, with 17 bases between the two germline ends. CDR1 is MGHRA, CDR2 YSYEKL, per germline. CDR3 coding DNA: TGCGCCAGCAGGCGGAATACCGGAACCCCCGGGGAGCTGTTTTTT. This sequence encodes CASRRNTGTPGELFF.

The rearrangement uses TRBV12-3 or TRBV12-4 and TRBJ2-3; perhaps TRBD2 as D (5 bases). This CDR3 contains 12 residues. V lost 4 bases and J lost 6, with 8 bases in between. The CDR3 sequence: CASSSRGDTQYF. CDR3 bases: TGTGCCAGCAGTTCTCGAGGGGATACGCAGTATTTT.

The chain couples TRBV7-8 to TRBJ1-2; TRBD1 might be the D (6 bases). Germline V gene data show CDR1 as SGHVS and CDR2 as FQNEAQ. This CDR3 is 13 amino acids long. The germline V and J ends were trimmed by 2 bases and 6 bases, with 10 bases remaining between them. This chain's CDR3 is CASSLNRVNGYTF. CDR3 nucleotide sequence: TGTGCCAGCAGCTTAAACAGGGTGAATGGCTACACCTTC.

The chain couples TRBV2 to TRBJ2-7; TRBD2 matches 9 bases. The J segment lost 4 bases and the V segment lost 4 bases, leaving 2 bases of the junction unmatched. From germline, CDR1 is SNHLY and CDR2 FYNNEI. The CDR3 spans 13 residues. CDR3 loop: CASSVSGGYEQYV. The CDR3 DNA reads as TGTGCCAGCAGTGTTAGCGGGGGTTACGAGCAGTACGTC.

This clone was seen a single time. The rearrangement links TRBV6-5 to TRBJ1-1; 7 bases match TRBD1. Germline trimming cut 11 bases from V and 1 base from J; bases unmatched to any gene: 7. The germline V gene encodes CDR1 MNHEY and CDR2 SVGAGI. This CDR3 has 13 residues. The CDR3 nucleotides read TGTGCCGGATTGGGACAGCCGAACACTGAAGCTTTCTTT. Protein sequence: CAGLGQPNTEAFF.

This clone has more than one count but fewer than ten. The J gene is TRBJ2-7, the V gene TRBV7-9; 9 nucleotides agree with TRBD1. Germline V gives CDR1 SEHNR, CDR2 FQNEAQ (reference sequence). This CDR3 comprises 14 residues. V shed 8 bases and J 3 bases; nucleotides not matched to a gene: 8. The CDR3 bases are TGTGCCAGCCAACACCGGGACAGGGTCTACGAGCAGTACTTC. Protein: CASQHRDRVYEQYF. The variable domain in full, completed from reference TRBV7-9 and TRBJ2-7, reads DTGVSQNPRHKITKRGQNVTFRCDPISEHNRLYWYRQTLGQGPEFLTYFQNEAQLEKSRLLSDRFSAERPKGSFSTLEIQRTEQGDSAMYLCASQHRDRVYEQYFGPGTRLTVT.

This clone occurred many times. This rearrangement joins TRBV20-1 to TRBJ1-2; D gene unclear. Germline V gene data show CDR1 as DFQATT and CDR2 as SNEGSKA (reference sequence). V lost 7 bases and J lost 0, with 6 bases in between. The CDR3 loop spans 11 amino acids. The CDR3 is CSGTANYGYTF. CDR3 DNA: TGCAGTGGTACAGCTAACTATGGCTACACCTTC.

The CDR3 region has the DNA TGTGCCAGCAGACTCACCGGGGAGCTGTTTTTT. Residues: CASRLTGELFF. The chain has TRBV3-1 (or the pseudogene TRBV3-2) and TRBJ2-2; no reliable D call. The germline gives CDR1 LGHDT, CDR2 YNNKEL (reference sequence). The CDR3 consists of 11 residues. The V gene lost 6 bases and the J gene lost 4 bases, with 3 bases spanning the gap.

The genes are TRBV30 and TRBJ1-2; D call uncertain. Germline V gene lookup returns CDR1 GTSNPN and CDR2 SVGIG (reference sequence). The CDR3 has 14 residues. V shed 2 bases and J shed 2 bases, with 12 bases lying between them. The CDR3 region has the DNA TGTGCCTGGAGTTACAAGCCGGGGAACTATGGCTACACCTTC. It yields the protein CAWSYKPGNYGYTF.

This clone was counted only a few times. The chain employs TRBV12-5 and TRBJ1-2; tentative D call: TRBD1 (6 bases). Trimming removed 0 bases at V and 6 bases at J, with 14 bases between. CDR1 LGHNT and CDR2 FRNRAP come from the germline V gene. CDR3 length equals 15 residues. CDR3 bases: TGTGCTAGTGGTTTGGTACCCCGCAGGGGAGATGGCTACACCTTC. Amino acid sequence: CASGLVPRRGDGYTF.

In nucleotides, the CDR3 is TGCAGCGCGCAAAGCGGGAGGAGGACCTACAATGAGCAGTTCTTC. Translation gives CSAQSGRRTYNEQFF. The chain employs TRBV29-1 and TRBJ2-1; 9 nucleotides match TRBD2. This CDR3 region has 15 residues. Trimming at V came to 7 bases and at J to 2 bases, leaving 9 bases not matched to a gene. The germline V gene has CDR1 SQVTM and CDR2 ANQGSEA.

V is TRBV4-1 and J is TRBJ1-1, with 9 bases that match TRBD1. This CDR3 comprises 15 residues. V gave up 2 bases and J gave up 4 bases; unmatched junction bases: 5. Germline loops: CDR1 MGHRA, CDR2 YSYEKL. The CDR3 sequence is CASSQHETGGTEAFF. CDR3 sequence (DNA): TGCGCCAGCAGCCAACACGAGACAGGGGGCACTGAAGCTTTCTTT.

The chain's CDR3 is CASSPPSGSIYNEQFF. In nucleotides, the CDR3 is TGTGCCAGCTCACCACCTAGCGGGAGTATCTACAATGAGCAGTTCTTC. The J gene is TRBJ2-1, the V gene TRBV18; 9 bases align to TRBD2. V lost 0 bases and J lost 3; bases outside the gene matches: 3. The CDR3 length is 16 residues. In germline, CDR1 is KGHSH, CDR2 LQKENI.

V usage is TRBV6-5 and J usage is TRBJ1-1; the D is unclear. Germline CDR1 reads MNHEY; CDR2 reads SVGAGI. This CDR3 contains 13 residues. Trimming took 6 bases from V and 1 from J, leaving 9 bases between them. The CDR3 here is CASSSTPNTEAFF. CDR3 bases: TGTGCCAGCAGCTCAACACCGAACACTGAAGCTTTCTTT.

V gene TRBV2 combines with J gene TRBJ2-1, with 10 bases aligning to TRBD2. V trimming: 4 bases; J trimming: 9 bases; junction bases outside the gene matches: 6. The CDR3 runs to 14 residues. Germline loops: CDR1 SNHLY, CDR2 FYNNEI. The CDR3 loop is CASSVASGGGEQFF. CDR3 bases: TGTGCCAGCAGTGTGGCTAGCGGGGGTGGTGAGCAGTTCTTC. Using reference TRBV2 and TRBJ2-1 for the parts outside the CDR3, the full variable domain is EPEVTQTPSHQVTQMGQEVILRCVPISNHLYFYWYRQILGQKVEFLVSFYNNEISEKSEIFDDQFSVERPDGSNFTLKIRSTKLEDSAMYFCASSVASGGGEQFFGPGTRLTVL.

This chain uses TRBV20-1 with TRBJ1-6; D remains unclear. This CDR3 comprises 15 residues. The germline V gene encodes CDR1 DFQATT and CDR2 SNEGSKA (reference sequence). V was trimmed by 6 bases and J by 0 bases, leaving 12 bases between them. This CDR3 is CSASWASSYNSPLHF. CDR3 nucleotides: TGCAGTGCGAGTTGGGCCAGCTCCTATAATTCACCCCTCCACTTT.

The chain combines TRBV7-2 with TRBJ2-5, with 10 bases matching TRBD2. The germline gives CDR1 SGHTA, CDR2 FQGNSA. This CDR3 comprises 19 residues. After removal of 5 bases from V and 1 base from J, the junction contained 16 bases not matched to a gene. This CDR3 is CASSPPTLAGGLIQETQYF. The DNA of the CDR3 is TGTGCCAGCAGCCCCCCCACTTTAGCGGGGGGCCTAATCCAAGAGACCCAGTACTTC.

The V gene is TRBV6-1, the J gene TRBJ2-2, with unresolved D. The germline CDR1 and CDR2 sequences are MNHNS and SASEGT. The CDR3 runs 16 residues. V lost 1 base and J 3 bases, leaving 12 bases between the germline ends. The DNA of the CDR3 is TGTGCCAGCAGTGAAGGGTTTGGGCACTACACCGGGGAGCTGTTTTTT. It yields the protein CASSEGFGHYTGELFF.